Sequencing of this T cell receptor beta chain was carried out in a study of technical replicates of blood from several donors. The CDR3 has 18 amino acids. From germline, CDR1 is SGHRS and CDR2 YFSETQ. Trimming at V came to 0 bases and at J to 0 bases, leaving 8 bases not matched to a gene. Sequencing used immunoSEQ multiplex PCR; TCRdb keeps in-frame clones, though not all of them. Here the sample spans tens of thousands of clones, about 94% being singletons. The chain carries TRBV5-1 and TRBJ2-7, with TRBD2 matching over 11 bases. The sequenced sample consisted of PBMCs. This clonotype was sampled from a human donor in good health. Some clones in this sample may be carry-over from other donors' samples. The CDR3 loop reads CASSLVATSGESSYEQYF. The CDR3 bases are TGCGCCAGCAGCTTGGTGGCGACTAGCGGGGAAAGCTCCTACGAGCAGTACTTC.